This T cell receptor beta chain is drawn from a study of T cells after yellow fever vaccination. General study results and limits: Of the clonotypes, a small share occurred in both CD4 and CD8 compartments.

There are many counts of this clonotype. Its antigen is not known. Via MiXCR, TCRdb re-called the 5' RACE reads, giving one row per CDR3 protein. Of approximately 330,000 distinct CDR3 sequences listed, over 4% are singletons. Germline CDR1 SGHTA, CDR2 FQGTGA. The V end lost 5 bases, the J end lost 1 base, and 18 bases lay between the germline ends. This CDR3 has 17 residues. V is TRBV7-3 and J is TRBJ2-4, with unresolved D. This TCR derives from a young man who received the YFV17D yellow fever vaccine. Sample: PBMCs, taken 5 days after the yellow fever booster vaccination. CDR3 nucleotide sequence: TGTGCCAGCAGCCTCGGACCCTCCACGGTGGCCAAAAACATTCAGTACTTC. This gives the protein CASSLGPSTVAKNIQYF.